Below, 10 T cell receptor beta chains from the same sample are listed, as sequenced in a study of blood T cell repertoires in COVID-19. Using immunoSEQ multiplex PCR, the repertoire was profiled, and TCRdb retains in-frame clones only, with some absent. The sample consists of under 300,000 clones, 75% to 95% of them appearing once. The specimen sequenced was PBMCs or T cells enriched from blood (not recorded which). These receptors all stem from a woman aged 18-30 years who had recovered from COVID-19.

The sample holds one count of this clone. The chain is built from TRBV19 and TRBJ2-4; 12 positions agree with TRBD1. V trimming: 3 bases; J trimming: 7 bases; junction bases outside the gene matches: 7. The CDR3 runs to 16 residues. Germline CDR1 LNHDA, CDR2 SQIVND (reference sequence). Written as DNA, the CDR3 is TGTGCCAGTAGTATCTCCGGGACAGGGGGCCGGAACATTCAGTACTTC. Encoded protein: CASSISGTGGRNIQYF.

The CDR3 coding sequence is TGCGCCAGCAGCTTGGCGGGTGCCTCTATGGGCTACACCTTC. Residues: CASSLAGASMGYTF. The genes are TRBV5-1 and TRBJ1-2; D not resolved. Germline-derived CDR1 and CDR2 are SGHRS and YFSETQ. Trimming shortened V by 0 bases and J by 8 bases, and 14 bases separated the two germline ends. The CDR3 totals 14 residues.

The chain joins TRBV9 to TRBJ1-1; perhaps TRBD1 as D (5 bases). Germline CDR1 SGDLS, CDR2 YYNGEE. Trimming shortened V by 4 bases and J by 5 bases, and 12 bases separated the two germline ends. The CDR3 has 13 amino acids. CDR3 loop: CASSPRTRTEAFF. CDR3 DNA: TGTGCCAGCAGCCCCAGGACAAGGACTGAAGCTTTCTTT. The full variable domain, in which reference TRBV9 and TRBJ1-1 provide the parts outside the CDR3, is DSGVTQTPKHLITATGQRVTLRCSPRSGDLSVYWYQQSLDQGLQFLIQYYNGEERAKGNILERFSAQQFPDLHSELNLSSLELGDSALYFCASSPRTRTEAFFGQGTRLTVV.

J is TRBJ1-1 and V is TRBV2, with unresolved D. This CDR3 spans 14 amino acids. The V end lost 2 bases, the J end lost 0 bases, and 7 bases lay between the germline ends. Germline lookup yields CDR1 SNHLY and CDR2 FYNNEI. The CDR3 bases are TGTGCCAGCAGTGAATCATTGTTGAACACTGAAGCTTTCTTT. Protein sequence: CASSESLLNTEAFF. Combining the CDR3 with reference TRBV2 and TRBJ1-1 gives the whole variable domain EPEVTQTPSHQVTQMGQEVILRCVPISNHLYFYWYRQILGQKVEFLVSFYNNEISEKSEIFDDQFSVERPDGSNFTLKIRSTKLEDSAMYFCASSESLLNTEAFFGQGTRLTVV.

As regards this clone: Other DNA sequences within the sample encode an identical CDR3. This chain links TRBV28 with TRBJ2-2, with no clear D. The germline CDR1 and CDR2 sequences are MDHEN and SYDVKM. The CDR3 totals 13 residues. V was clipped by 1 base and J by 4 bases, with 4 bases between them. The CDR3: CASSLSGTGELFF. CDR3 DNA: TGTGCCAGCAGTTTATCAGGCACCGGGGAGCTGTTTTTT.

This clone showed up just once. V is TRBV24-1 and J is TRBJ1-1; D is uncertain. From germline, CDR1 is KGHDR and CDR2 SFDVKD. Trimming shortened V by 5 bases and J by 2 bases, and 11 bases separated the two germline ends. The CDR3 sequence is 14 residues long. CDR3: CATSGGISNTEAFF. The CDR3 DNA reads as TGTGCCACCAGTGGAGGGATTAGTAACACTGAAGCTTTCTTT.

The rearrangement uses TRBV9 and TRBJ2-7; a weak D match, TRBD2 (6 bases). Germline V gene lookup returns CDR1 SGDLS and CDR2 YYNGEE. Trimming cost V 4 bases and J 0 bases, with 11 bases left between them. This CDR3 contains 14 residues. The CDR3 nucleotides read TGTGCCAGCAGCTTTACGGAGGGCTCCTACGAGCAGTACTTC. Translation: CASSFTEGSYEQYF.

V usage is TRBV20-1 and J usage is TRBJ1-2, with D unclear. Germline V gene sequence: CDR1 DFQATT, CDR2 SNEGSKA (reference sequence). V lost 3 bases and J lost 0, with 8 bases in between. This CDR3 comprises 13 residues. The CDR3 DNA sequence: TGCAGTGCTAGTAAACAAACTAACTATGGCTACACCTTC. Amino acids: CSASKQTNYGYTF.

V is TRBV28 and J is TRBJ2-7, with 9 nucleotides matching TRBD1. This CDR3 has 14 residues. Germline V gene data show CDR1 as MDHEN and CDR2 as SYDVKM. With 6 bases clipped from V and 2 bases from J, the junction kept 5 bases outside the gene matches. CDR3 loop: CASRRDRATYEQYF. The CDR3 DNA follows: TGTGCCAGCAGACGGGACAGGGCCACCTACGAGCAGTACTTC.

The gene calls are TRBV19 and TRBJ1-3, with TRBD1 matching 10 bases. V shed 5 bases, J shed 6 bases, and the junction held 4 bases outside the gene matches. The CDR3 has 14 amino acids. The germline gives CDR1 LNHDA, CDR2 SQIVND (reference sequence). Written as DNA, the CDR3 is TGTGCCAGTAGTCGCGGGACAGGGGCAAACACCATATATTTT. It codes for CASSRGTGANTIYF. The full variable domain, completed using reference TRBV19 and TRBJ1-3, is DGGITQSPKYLFRKEGQNVTLSCEQNLNHDAMYWYRQDPGQGLRLIYYSQIVNDFQKGDIAEGYSVSREKKESFPLTVTSAQKNPTAFYLCASSRGTGANTIYFGEGSWLTVV.